This TCR beta chain was captured in a study of shared clonotypes between healthy human individuals. Study context: Researchers drew samples from two women and three men aged 18 to 49. Three plates each covered CD4 naive and memory; CD8 naive two, CD8 memory one.

Libraries were prepared by immunoSEQ multiplex PCR; TCRdb keeps only in-frame clonotypes and omits some of them. The profile covers around 2.5 million clones, with 80% to 95% appearing a single time and about 0.34% taken by the ten largest. The CDR3 has 16 amino acids. Germline V gives CDR1 KGHSH, CDR2 LQKENI. After removal of 1 base from V and 0 bases from J, the junction contained 2 bases not matched to a gene. This clone was seen only a few times. The antigen is not known. Points from the study as a whole: Memory subsets generally showed smaller estimated richness than naive subsets did.

The sequence derives from a man younger than 35 in good health. Some clones in this sample may be carry-over from other donors' samples. This chain joins TRBV18 and TRBJ2-2, with 7 bases fitting TRBD1. What was sequenced was naive CD4+ T cells from PBMCs. This sample's subset: CD45RA+ positively selected. CDR3 region: CASSPQGASNTGELFF. In DNA form, the CDR3 reads TGTGCCAGCTCACCACAGGGGGCCTCGAACACCGGGGAGCTGTTTTTT.